The source of this TCR beta chain is a study of T cell responses to AZD1222 COVID-19 vaccine. General study points: Donors, mostly white British, included more females; clonal diversity was possibly underestimated.

On this clone itself: Its cognate antigen is unknown. Other nucleotide sequences in the sample specify the same CDR3.

Assay used: immunoSEQ multiplex PCR; TCRdb lists only in-frame clones, some missing. The sample has 140,000 to 150,000 clones; about 91% are singletons. Trimming pared 1 base from V and 4 bases from J, leaving 8 bases between. From germline, CDR1 is SGHTA and CDR2 FQGNSA. CDR3 length: 14 amino acids. The chain uses TRBV7-2 and TRBJ1-3; no clear D gene. This clonotype was sampled from an adult in good health. The material sequenced was peripheral blood, taken on day 0 of AZD1222 vaccination. The CDR3 DNA follows: TGTGCCAGCAGCTTAGATGCCGGGGGAAACACCATATATTTT. Residues: CASSLDAGGNTIYF.